This T cell receptor (beta chain) was identified during a study of cytomegalovirus exposure and HLA in healthy donors. Study-wide results and limits: Accurate predictions that matched the HLA-A and HLA-B alleles of most subjects were reportedly made from TCR beta sequences. Later, an analysis found that common viral pathogens appeared to be linked with several of the most significant clusters.

13 Jbeta primers and 60 Vbeta primers were used for the PCR. TCRdb keeps only in-frame clones here, not all; method: immunoSEQ multiplex PCR. The sample holds approximately 200,000 clones, around three quarters seen once. Unmatched junction bases numbered 5, after V lost 1 base and J lost 0 bases. In germline, CDR1 is SGHTA, CDR2 FQGNSA. CDR3 size: 16 residues. Each donor was healthy, and each was a bone marrow donor. For this clone: The antigen remains unidentified.

The origin of this receptor is a man in his thirties or forties in good health and CMV-seronegative. The chain joins TRBV7-2 to TRBJ2-5; 7 bases agree with TRBD2. Specimen: PBMCs. The CDR3 sequence: CASSLGGGPHQETQYF. The CDR3 DNA reads as TGTGCCAGCAGCTTAGGGGGAGGGCCCCACCAAGAGACCCAGTACTTC.